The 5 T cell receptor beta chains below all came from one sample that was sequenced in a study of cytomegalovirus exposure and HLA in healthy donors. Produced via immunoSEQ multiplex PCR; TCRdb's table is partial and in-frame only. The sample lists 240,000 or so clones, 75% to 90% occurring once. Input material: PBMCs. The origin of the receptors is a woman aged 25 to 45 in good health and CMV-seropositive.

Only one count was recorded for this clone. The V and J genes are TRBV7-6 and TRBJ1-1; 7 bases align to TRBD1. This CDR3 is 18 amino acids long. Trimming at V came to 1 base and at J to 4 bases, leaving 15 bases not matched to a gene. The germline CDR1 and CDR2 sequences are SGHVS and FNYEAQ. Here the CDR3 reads CASSLVIAASAGGTEAFF. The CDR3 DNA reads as TGTGCCAGCAGCTTAGTAATAGCGGCATCCGCAGGGGGCACTGAAGCTTTCTTT.

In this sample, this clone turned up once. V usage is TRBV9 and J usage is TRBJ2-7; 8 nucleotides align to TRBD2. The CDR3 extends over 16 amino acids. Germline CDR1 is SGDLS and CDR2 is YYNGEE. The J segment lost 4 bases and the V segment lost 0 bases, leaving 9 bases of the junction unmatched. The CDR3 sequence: CASSVEEGGRSYEQYF. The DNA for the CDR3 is TGTGCCAGCAGCGTAGAAGAAGGCGGGAGGTCGTACGAGCAGTACTTC.

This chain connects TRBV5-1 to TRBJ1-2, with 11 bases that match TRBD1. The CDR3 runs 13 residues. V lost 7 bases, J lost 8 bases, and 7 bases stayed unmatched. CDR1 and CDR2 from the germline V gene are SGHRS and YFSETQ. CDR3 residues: CASSLDRGQGYTF. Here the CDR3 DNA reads TGCGCCAGCTCCTTGGACAGGGGGCAAGGCTACACCTTC.

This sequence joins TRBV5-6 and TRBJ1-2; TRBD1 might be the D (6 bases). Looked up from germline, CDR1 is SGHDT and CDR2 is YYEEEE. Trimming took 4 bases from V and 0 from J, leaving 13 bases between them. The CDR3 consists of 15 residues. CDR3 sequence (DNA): TGTGCCAGCAGCCTAACAGGGAGCCCTAACTATGGCTACACCTTC. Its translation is CASSLTGSPNYGYTF.

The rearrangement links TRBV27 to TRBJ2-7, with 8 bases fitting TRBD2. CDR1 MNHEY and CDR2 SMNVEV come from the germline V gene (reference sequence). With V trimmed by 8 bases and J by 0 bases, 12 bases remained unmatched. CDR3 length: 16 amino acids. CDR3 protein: CASRLLAGSSSYEQYF. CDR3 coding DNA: TGTGCCAGCCGACTTCTAGCGGGCTCCAGCTCCTACGAGCAGTACTTC.